Listed below are T cell receptor beta chains from one sample, sequenced in a study of T cell repertoires and HLA-DP antigens. Assay: immunoSEQ multiplex PCR; the TCRdb copy retains only in-frame clones and omits some. This sample yields 55,000 to 80,000 clones, of which about 80% are seen a single time; about 1.6% belongs to the top ten. No cognate antigen is known for these TCRs. Sequenced: CD4+ T cells from PBMCs. The receptors shown here come from a man aged 60 to 69 in good health and CMV-seronegative. Each CDR3 is given without its conserved first and last residue. The size entry is marked missing in some rows and otherwise reads once, few, many or a size class.

CDR3 protein,clone size,V gene,J gene
ASSSRQGKAF,.,TRBV5-4,TRBJ1-1
ASSRGARGYT,.,TRBV5-6,TRBJ1-2
ASSLVGPYNEQF,.,TRBV5-3,TRBJ2-1
ASSFGGNQPQH,.,TRBV7-6,TRBJ1-5
ASSTRDGEKLF,.,TRBV13,TRBJ1-4
ASREDGLEAEAF,.,TRBV2,TRBJ1-1
ASSIQGKDGYT,.,TRBV19,TRBJ1-2
ASSWTSGYGYT,once,TRBV28,TRBJ1-2
ASNGGGNNEQF,.,TRBV2,TRBJ2-1
ASSLTGDSVREQF,.,TRBV11-3,TRBJ2-1
ASSPTSGGFFRYNEQF,.,TRBV7-9,TRBJ2-1
ASSSLGINQPQH,.,TRBV11-3,TRBJ1-5
ASSLGGVGPRAF,.,TRBV7-2,TRBJ1-1
ASSLDPNTEAF,.,TRBV9,TRBJ1-1
ASSEDRAPYGYT,.,TRBV6-5,TRBJ1-2
ASSPFRGRADTQY,.,TRBV11-2,TRBJ2-3
ASSRDWDTEAF,.,TRBV4-1,TRBJ1-1
ASSTRVGDGSPLH,.,TRBV14,TRBJ1-6
ASSQVNLGHNYNEQF,.,TRBV4-1,TRBJ2-1
ATSRDSRVGKTQY,.,TRBV15,TRBJ2-5
ASKDRLVGWQPQH,.,TRBV6-1,TRBJ1-5
ASSAGQGLRNTEAF,.,TRBV7-8,TRBJ1-1
ASSSSRDDSGANVLT,.,TRBV11-3,TRBJ2-6
ASSPSPANTEAF,.,TRBV7-6,TRBJ1-1
ASSADRIYEKLF,.,TRBV5-6,TRBJ1-4
ATRSGLNEKLF,.,TRBV7-2,TRBJ1-4
ASSPTRGASYEQY,.,TRBV6-5,TRBJ2-7